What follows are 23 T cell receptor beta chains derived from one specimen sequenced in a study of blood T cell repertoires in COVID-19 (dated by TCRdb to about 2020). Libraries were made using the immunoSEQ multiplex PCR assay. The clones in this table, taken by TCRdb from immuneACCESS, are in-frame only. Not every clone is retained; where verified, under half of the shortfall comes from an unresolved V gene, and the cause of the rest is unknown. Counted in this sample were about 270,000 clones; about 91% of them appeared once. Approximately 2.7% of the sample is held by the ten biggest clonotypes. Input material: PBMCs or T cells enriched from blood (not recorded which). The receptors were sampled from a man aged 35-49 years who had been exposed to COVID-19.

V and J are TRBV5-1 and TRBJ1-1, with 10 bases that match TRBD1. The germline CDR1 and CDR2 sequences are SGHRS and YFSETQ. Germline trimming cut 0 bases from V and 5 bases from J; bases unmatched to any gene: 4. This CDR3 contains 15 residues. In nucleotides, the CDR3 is TGCGCCAGCAGCTTGGCCGGGACAGGGGATACTGAAGCTTTCTTT. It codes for CASSLAGTGDTEAFF.

CDR3 protein: CASSAGTGYSYEQYF. The CDR3 region has the DNA TGCGCCAGCAGCGCAGGGACAGGTTATTCCTACGAGCAGTACTTC. The chain recombines TRBV4-1 with TRBJ2-7; TRBD1 agrees at 8 bases. CDR1 MGHRA and CDR2 YSYEKL come from the germline V gene. The junction had 7 bases not matched to a gene; V was cut back by 5 bases and J by 1 base. The CDR3 totals 15 residues.

This chain's CDR3 is CASSLPQSSLSYEQYF. Written as DNA, the CDR3 is TGTGCCAGCAGCTTACCACAGTCCTCCCTCTCCTACGAGCAGTACTTC. V usage is TRBV7-9 and J usage is TRBJ2-7; D remains unclear. The germline gives CDR1 SEHNR, CDR2 FQNEAQ (reference sequence). This CDR3 has 16 residues. Trimming took 2 bases from V and 0 from J, leaving 14 bases between them.

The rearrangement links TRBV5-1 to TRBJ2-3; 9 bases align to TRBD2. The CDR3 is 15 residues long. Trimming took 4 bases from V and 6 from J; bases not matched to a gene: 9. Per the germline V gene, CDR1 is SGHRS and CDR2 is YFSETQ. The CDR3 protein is CASSSVLAGTDTQYF. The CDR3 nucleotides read TGCGCCAGCAGCAGCGTTCTAGCGGGAACGGATACGCAGTATTTT. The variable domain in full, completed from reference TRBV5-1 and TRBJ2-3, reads KAGVTQTPRYLIKTRGQQVTLSCSPISGHRSVSWYQQTPGQGLQFLFEYFSETQRNKGNFPGRFSGRQFSNSRSEMNVSTLELGDSALYLCASSSVLAGTDTQYFGPGTRLTVL.

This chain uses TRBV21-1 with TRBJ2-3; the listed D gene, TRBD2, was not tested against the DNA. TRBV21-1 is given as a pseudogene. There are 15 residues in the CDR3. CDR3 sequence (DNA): TGTGCCAGCAGCAATCTAAGACCGGGGACAGATACGCAGTATTTT. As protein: CASSNLRPGTDTQYF.

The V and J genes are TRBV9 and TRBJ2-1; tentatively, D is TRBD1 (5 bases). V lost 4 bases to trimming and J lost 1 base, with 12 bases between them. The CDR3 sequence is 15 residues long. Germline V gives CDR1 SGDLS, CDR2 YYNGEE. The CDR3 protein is CASSKGQGSYNEQFF. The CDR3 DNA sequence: TGTGCCAGCAGCAAAGGGCAGGGTTCCTACAATGAGCAGTTCTTC.

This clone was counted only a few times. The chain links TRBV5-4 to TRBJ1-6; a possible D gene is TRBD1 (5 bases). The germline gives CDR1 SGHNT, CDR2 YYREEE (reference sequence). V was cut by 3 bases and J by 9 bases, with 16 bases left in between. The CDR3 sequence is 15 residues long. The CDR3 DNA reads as TGTGCCAGCAGCTCTCAGTGGGTCGGGGGTTCACCCCTCCACTTT. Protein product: CASSSQWVGGSPLHF.

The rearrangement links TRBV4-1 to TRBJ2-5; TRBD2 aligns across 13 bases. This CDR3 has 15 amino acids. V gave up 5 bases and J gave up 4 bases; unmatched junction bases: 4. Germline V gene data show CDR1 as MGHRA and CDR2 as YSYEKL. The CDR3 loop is CASSRTSGSGETQYF. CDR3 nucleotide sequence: TGCGCCAGCAGCAGGACTAGCGGGAGTGGAGAGACCCAGTACTTC.

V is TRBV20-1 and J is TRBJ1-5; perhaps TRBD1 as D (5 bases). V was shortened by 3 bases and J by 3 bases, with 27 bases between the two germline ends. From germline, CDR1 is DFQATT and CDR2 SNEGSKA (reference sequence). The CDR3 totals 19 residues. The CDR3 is CSASAVQGNLGSYNQPQHF. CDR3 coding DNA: TGCAGTGCTAGTGCGGTGCAGGGTAATCTTGGGTCCTACAATCAGCCCCAGCATTTT.

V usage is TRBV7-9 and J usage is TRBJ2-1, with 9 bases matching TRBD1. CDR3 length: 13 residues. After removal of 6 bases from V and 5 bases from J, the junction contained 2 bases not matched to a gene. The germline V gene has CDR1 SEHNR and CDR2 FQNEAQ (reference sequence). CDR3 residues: CASSRDRDNEQFF. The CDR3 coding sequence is TGTGCCAGCAGTCGGGACAGGGACAATGAGCAGTTCTTC.

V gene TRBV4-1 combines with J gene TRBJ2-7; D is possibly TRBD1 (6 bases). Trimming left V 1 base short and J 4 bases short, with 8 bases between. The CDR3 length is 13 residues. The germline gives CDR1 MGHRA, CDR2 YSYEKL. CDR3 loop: CASSQAQGYEQYF. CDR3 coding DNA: TGCGCCAGCAGCCAAGCACAGGGTTACGAGCAGTACTTC.

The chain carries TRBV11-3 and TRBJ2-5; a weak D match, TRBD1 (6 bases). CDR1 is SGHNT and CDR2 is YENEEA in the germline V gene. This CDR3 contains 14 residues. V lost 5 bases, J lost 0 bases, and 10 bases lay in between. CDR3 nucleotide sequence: TGTGCCAGCAGCACCAGGGGCCACCAAGAGACCCAGTACTTC. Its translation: CASSTRGHQETQYF.

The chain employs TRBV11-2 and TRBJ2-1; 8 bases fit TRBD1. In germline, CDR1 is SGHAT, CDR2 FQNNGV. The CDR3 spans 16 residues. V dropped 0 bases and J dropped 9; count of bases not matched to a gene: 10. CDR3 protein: CASSLDRGIGTGEQFF. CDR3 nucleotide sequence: TGTGCCAGCAGCTTAGATCGTGGAATCGGGACAGGTGAGCAGTTCTTC.

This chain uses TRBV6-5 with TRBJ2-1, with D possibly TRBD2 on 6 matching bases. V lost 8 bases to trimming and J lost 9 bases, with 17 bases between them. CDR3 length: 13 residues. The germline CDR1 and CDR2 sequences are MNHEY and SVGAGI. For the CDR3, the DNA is TGTGCCAGCCAACTTACTAGCAATGGTGAGCAGTTCTTC. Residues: CASQLTSNGEQFF.

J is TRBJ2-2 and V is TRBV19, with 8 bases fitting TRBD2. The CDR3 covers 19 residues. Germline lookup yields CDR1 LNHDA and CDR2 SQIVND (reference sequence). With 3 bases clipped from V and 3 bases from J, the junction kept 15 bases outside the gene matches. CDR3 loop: CASSIFGTAAGVDTGELFF. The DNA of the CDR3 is TGTGCCAGTAGTATTTTCGGCACCGCAGCGGGAGTGGACACCGGGGAGCTGTTTTTT.

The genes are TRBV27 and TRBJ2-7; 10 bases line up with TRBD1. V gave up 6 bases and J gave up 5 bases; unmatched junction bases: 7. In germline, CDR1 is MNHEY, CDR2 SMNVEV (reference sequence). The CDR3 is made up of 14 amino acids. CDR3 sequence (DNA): TGTGCCAGCAGGCGGGACAGGGGTCAACACGAGCAGTACTTC. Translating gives CASRRDRGQHEQYF.

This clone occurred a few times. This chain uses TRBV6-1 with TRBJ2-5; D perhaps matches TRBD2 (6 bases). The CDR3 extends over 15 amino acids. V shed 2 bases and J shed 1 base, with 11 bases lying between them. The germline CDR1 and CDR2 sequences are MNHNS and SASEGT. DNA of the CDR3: TGTGCCAGCAGTGAACTGCGGGGTAGCCAAGAGACCCAGTACTTC. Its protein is CASSELRGSQETQYF.

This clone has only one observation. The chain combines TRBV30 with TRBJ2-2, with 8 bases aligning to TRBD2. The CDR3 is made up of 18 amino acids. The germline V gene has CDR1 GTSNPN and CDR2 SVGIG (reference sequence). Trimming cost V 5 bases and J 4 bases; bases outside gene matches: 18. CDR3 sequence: CAWHRSRSGNKGTGELFF. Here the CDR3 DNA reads TGTGCCTGGCACCGATCCCGTAGCGGGAATAAGGGCACCGGGGAGCTGTTTTTT.

CDR3 residues: CASIGQGRKGNTF. The CDR3 nucleotides read TGTGCCAGCATTGGACAGGGGCGTAAGGGGAACACCTTC. This chain links TRBV6-5 with TRBJ1-2; 9 positions agree with TRBD1. V was clipped by 7 bases and J by 12 bases; unmatched bases: 12. The length of the CDR3 is 13 residues. The germline gives CDR1 MNHEY, CDR2 SVGAGI.

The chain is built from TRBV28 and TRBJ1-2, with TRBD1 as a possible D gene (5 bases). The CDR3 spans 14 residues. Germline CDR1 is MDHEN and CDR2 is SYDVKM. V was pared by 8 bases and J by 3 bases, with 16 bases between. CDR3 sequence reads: CASGGVRQYYGYTF. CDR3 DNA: TGTGCCAGCGGGGGGGTAAGACAGTACTATGGCTACACCTTC.

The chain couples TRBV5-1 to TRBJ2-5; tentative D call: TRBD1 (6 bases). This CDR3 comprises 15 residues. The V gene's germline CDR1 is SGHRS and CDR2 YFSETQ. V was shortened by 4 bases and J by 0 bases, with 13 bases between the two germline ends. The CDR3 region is CASSDPAGDQETQYF. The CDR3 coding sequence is TGCGCCAGCAGCGACCCGGCAGGGGACCAAGAGACCCAGTACTTC.

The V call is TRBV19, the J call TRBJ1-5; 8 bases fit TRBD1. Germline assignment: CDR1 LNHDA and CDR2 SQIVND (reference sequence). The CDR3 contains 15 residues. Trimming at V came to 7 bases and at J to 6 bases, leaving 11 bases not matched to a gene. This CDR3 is CASIPGQGRSQPQHF. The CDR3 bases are TGTGCCAGTATTCCAGGACAGGGTCGGAGTCAGCCCCAGCATTTT.

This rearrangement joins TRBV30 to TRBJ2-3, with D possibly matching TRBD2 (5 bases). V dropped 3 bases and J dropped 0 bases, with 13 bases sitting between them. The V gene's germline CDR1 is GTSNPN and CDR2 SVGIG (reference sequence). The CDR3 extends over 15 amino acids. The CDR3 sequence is CAWSPGLASTDTQYF. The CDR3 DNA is TGTGCCTGGAGCCCTGGACTGGCTAGCACAGATACGCAGTATTTT.